One and the same sample provided the 7 T cell receptor beta chains below, sequenced in a study of cytomegalovirus exposure and HLA in healthy donors. A multiplex PCR was run with 60 Vbeta primers and 13 Jbeta primers. Here immunoSEQ multiplex PCR was the method, and the copy in TCRdb shows in-frame clones only, minus some. Of approximately 190,000 clones listed, 70% to 85% are singletons. Input material: PBMCs. The receptors stem from a boy younger than 10 in good health and CMV-seronegative.

The rearrangement links TRBV9 to TRBJ2-3, with unresolved D. The V gene lost 0 bases and the J gene lost 0 bases, with 8 bases spanning the gap. Germline V gene sequence: CDR1 SGDLS, CDR2 YYNGEE. The CDR3 is 15 amino acids. CDR3 sequence: CASSVVATSTDTQYF. DNA of the CDR3: TGTGCCAGCAGCGTAGTTGCGACTAGCACAGATACGCAGTATTTT. Using reference TRBV9 and TRBJ2-3 for the parts outside the CDR3, the full variable domain is DSGVTQTPKHLITATGQRVTLRCSPRSGDLSVYWYQQSLDQGLQFLIQYYNGEERAKGNILERFSAQQFPDLHSELNLSSLELGDSALYFCASSVVATSTDTQYFGPGTRLTVL.

The rearrangement joins TRBV6-1 to TRBJ2-3; 12 positions agree with TRBD2. In germline, CDR1 is MNHNS, CDR2 SASEGT. This CDR3 is built from 19 residues. With V trimmed by 0 bases and J by 0 bases, 7 bases remained unmatched. CDR3 amino acids: CASSEARRTSGVSTDTQYF. The CDR3 DNA follows: TGTGCCAGCAGTGAAGCAAGAAGGACTAGCGGGGTGAGCACAGATACGCAGTATTTT.

The chain carries TRBV19 and TRBJ2-1; 7 bases line up with TRBD1. The CDR3 is 13 residues long. The germline CDR1 and CDR2 sequences are LNHDA and SQIVND (reference sequence). V lost 7 bases to trimming and J lost 6 bases; unmatched junction nucleotides: 6. CDR3 loop: CASKQGPLNEQFF. The CDR3 DNA sequence: TGTGCCAGTAAACAGGGGCCTCTCAATGAGCAGTTCTTC.

The rearrangement uses TRBV29-1 and TRBJ2-7, with 9 positions matching TRBD2. Looked up from germline, CDR1 is SQVTM and CDR2 is ANQGSEA. The CDR3 totals 15 residues. The V gene end was trimmed by 4 bases and the J gene end by 0 bases; junction bases not matched to a gene: 7. CDR3 protein: CSVGWGGGASYEQYF. CDR3 nucleotides: TGCAGCGTTGGTTGGGGCGGGGGGGCCTCCTACGAGCAGTACTTC.

The chain employs TRBV7-8 and TRBJ1-1, with TRBD1 matching over 9 bases. V lost 5 bases to trimming and J lost 3 bases; unmatched junction nucleotides: 7. This CDR3 is built from 15 residues. Germline lookup yields CDR1 SGHVS and CDR2 FQNEAQ. CDR3 sequence: CASSPRTGGDTEAFF. The CDR3 DNA sequence: TGTGCCAGCAGCCCGCGAACAGGGGGCGACACTGAAGCTTTCTTT.

The chain has TRBV19 and TRBJ1-5; 8 bases line up with TRBD1. V lost 6 bases to trimming and J lost 8 bases; unmatched junction nucleotides: 6. This CDR3 has 13 residues. The germline V gene encodes CDR1 LNHDA and CDR2 SQIVND (reference sequence). The CDR3 nucleotides are TGTGCCAGTAGCGCGACAGGGGCAAAGCCCCAGCATTTT. It specifies CASSATGAKPQHF.

In this sample, this clone turned up once. The gene calls are TRBV6-1 and TRBJ2-1; TRBD2 matches at 11 bases. The trim removed 4 bases at V and 2 bases at J, leaving 1 base unmatched. Germline-derived CDR1 and CDR2 are MNHNS and SASEGT. The CDR3 is 15 amino acids. The CDR3 DNA is TGTGCCAGCAGTGGACTAGCGGGGACCTACAATGAGCAGTTCTTC. As protein: CASSGLAGTYNEQFF.